This entry features one TCR beta chain sequence. Its antigen is still unknown. This entry belongs to a study of human T cells and chemical hapten exposure. Study-wide background: Diphenylcyclopropenone was applied weekly to patients' scalps across the roughly 23-week study. Alopecia areata, totalis or universalis affected patients who were mostly female.

Time point here: patch test 1, 2 weeks after DPC sensitization. Treatment given: therapeutic diphenylcyclopropenone sensitization with weekly scalp DPC. In the source study's methods: TCR counts had a median of approximately 96,000 per sample and spanned about 23,224 to 750,000. A single record per CDR3 protein comes from TCRdb applying MiXCR to the RACE reads. The V and J calls reflect TCRdb's pipeline rather than the authors' work. The sample contains tens of thousands of distinct CDR3 sequences, 32% of which appear only once. This CDR3 spans 13 amino acids. V dropped 6 bases and J dropped 5 bases, with 13 bases sitting between them. CDR1 is MGHDK and CDR2 is SYGVNS in the germline V gene. Study-level points and caveats: Significantly more large CDR3 similarity clusters were formed by expanded TCRs than by controls.

This TCR derives from a man aged 35 to 55 with alopecia areata. Some clones in this sample may be carry-over from other donors' samples. The input for sequencing was whole blood, taken in connection with sensitization to the hapten diphenylcyclopropenone (DPC). V is TRBV25-1 and J is TRBJ1-1; D not certain. The CDR3 coding sequence is TGTGCCAGCAGACACATGGGAGGGACTGAAGCTTTCTTT. Encoded protein: CASRHMGGTEAFF.